One T cell receptor beta chain is described in this entry. Germline V lookup: CDR1 SGDLS, CDR2 YYNGEE. V lost 4 bases and J 2 bases, leaving 13 bases between the germline ends. The CDR3 has 14 residues. An amount of RNA that ranged from roughly 0.5 to 1 ug was reverse transcribed with random hexamers. MiXCR was run by TCRdb on the immunoSEQ multiplex PCR reads, yielding one entry per CDR3 protein. The sample holds 330,000 or so distinct CDR3 sequences, roughly 90% seen once. The entry originates in a study of CD8 T cells in Susac syndrome. CD8+ and CD4+ T cells circulating in blood were sequenced for TCR beta. The multiple sclerosis controls were treatment-naive patients affected by stable or active relapsing-remitting disease.

J is TRBJ2-7 and V is TRBV9; possible D gene TRBD2, 6 bases. This clonotype originated in a human donor with multiple sclerosis. Sample: CD8+ T cells from PBMCs. The CDR3 DNA follows: TGTGCCAGCAGCCCCCTCCCGGGAGCCTACGAGCAGTACTTC. Translation gives CASSPLPGAYEQYF.